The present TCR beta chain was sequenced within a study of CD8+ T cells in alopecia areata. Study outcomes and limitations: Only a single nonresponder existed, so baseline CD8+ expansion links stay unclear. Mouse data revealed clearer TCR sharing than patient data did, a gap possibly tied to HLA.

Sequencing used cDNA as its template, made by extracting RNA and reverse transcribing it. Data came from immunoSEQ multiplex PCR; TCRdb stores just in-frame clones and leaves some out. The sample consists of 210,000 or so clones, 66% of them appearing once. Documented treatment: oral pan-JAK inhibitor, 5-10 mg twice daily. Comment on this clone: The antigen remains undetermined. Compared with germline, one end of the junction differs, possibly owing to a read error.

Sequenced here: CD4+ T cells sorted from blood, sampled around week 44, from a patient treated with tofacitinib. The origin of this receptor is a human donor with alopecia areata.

The CDR3 region is CANSVVTSGAHEQFF. The CDR3 coding sequence is TGTGCCAACAGCGTAGTGACTAGCGGGGCCCATGAGCAGTTCTTC. The genes are TRBV9 and TRBJ2-1, with 11 bases aligning to TRBD2. This CDR3 is built from 15 residues. CDR1 and CDR2 (germline): SGDLS, YYNGEE.